This T cell receptor (beta chain) is drawn from a study of blood T cell repertoires in COVID-19. Profiling relied on immunoSEQ multiplex PCR, and the TCRdb table lists in-frame clones only, not all of them. The table has about 160,000 clones, more than 75% seen once. A single count supports this clone. All enrollees were about 18 to 100 years old and from about two dozen US areas. Cohort 3 donors counted as recovered after two negative PCRs, clearance, or resolved symptoms. V lost 7 bases and J 8 bases, leaving 14 bases between the germline ends. From germline, CDR1 is MDHEN and CDR2 SYDVKM. This CDR3 comprises 12 residues.

The genes are TRBV28 and TRBJ1-2, with D perhaps matching TRBD1 (5 bases). Specimen: PBMCs or T cells enriched from blood (not recorded which). The clonotype was recovered from a woman aged 45-60 years who had recovered from COVID-19. CDR3 sequence (DNA): TGTGCCAGCACCACGCAGGGTGGGGGCTACACCTTC. Translation: CASTTQGGGYTF.